This TCR beta chain was observed in a study of T cells in Graves' hyperthyroidism and ophthalmopathy. V was trimmed by 8 bases and J by 4 bases, leaving 14 bases between them. CDR1 is MNHEY and CDR2 is SVGEGT in the germline V gene. This CDR3 contains 14 residues. The source material, RNA transcripts, was used to amplify TCR beta CDR3 regions. The TCR CDR3 first-round RT-PCR relied on the HTBI primer set. TCRdb re-derived calls from the multiplex PCR reads in MiXCR, one entry per CDR3 protein. Among a few hundred thousand distinct CDR3 sequences listed, about 19% were seen once. In its sample, this clonotype was seen once.

Sequenced input: blood. The chain combines TRBV6-2 or TRBV6-3 with TRBJ2-2; a weak D match, TRBD2 (6 bases). The TCR was taken from a young woman with Graves' hyperthyroidism. The CDR3 DNA is TGTGCCAGCGGCGGAGGGCCGCTCACCGGGGAGCTGTTTTTT. Amino acids: CASGGGPLTGELFF.